The clone carrying this TCR beta chain was detected a few times. This sample was included in a study of PD-1 blockade in classical Hodgkin lymphoma. Using immunoSEQ multiplex PCR, the repertoire was profiled, and TCRdb retains in-frame clones only, with some absent. The sample contains more than 10,000 clones, roughly 90% of which appear only once. The time point: cycle 4 day 1 (C4D1), after more than five weeks of nivolumab. All patients experienced relapse after autologous stem cell transplantation, and brentuximab vedotin exposure was variable. It was by magnetic negative selection that CD4+ T cells were purified from thawed PBMCs. This sequence originates from a human donor with classical Hodgkin lymphoma. The specimen was CD4+ T cells from blood, collected before the fourth cycle of nivolumab.

This chain's CDR3 is CASSLGGREVGELFF. DNA of the CDR3: TGTGCCAGCAGCTTGGGGGGGCGCGAGGTCGGGGAGCTGTTTTTT. The chain joins TRBV5-4 to TRBJ2-2, with TRBD1 as a possible D gene (6 bases). Trimming shortened V by 0 bases and J by 7 bases, and 13 bases separated the two germline ends. The CDR3 has 15 residues. In germline, CDR1 is SGHNT, CDR2 YYREEE (reference sequence).